This record concerns one T cell receptor (beta chain) sequence. The entry originates in a study of somatic mutations in cytotoxic T cells in rheumatoid arthritis. Study information: Using a FACSAria II or Sony SH800, a portion of the V beta antibody-stained T-cell populations were flow-sorted at nearly 100% purity, and among those populations were V beta1+ cells that were then sequenced for TCRB.

This CDR3 comprises 15 residues. V was trimmed by 3 bases and J by 5 bases, leaving 13 bases between them. Germline-derived CDR1 and CDR2 are LNHDA and SQIVND (reference sequence). Source study methods: When patient CD8+ clones larger than 1% were compared with published virus-specific TCRB sequences, few matched. Profiling relied on immunoSEQ multiplex PCR, and the TCRdb table lists in-frame clones only, not all of them. V, J and clone size derive from that table, while D and trimming were established from the DNA sequence. The data show 19,000 or so clones, under 85% seen once. The chain employs TRBV19 and TRBJ2-2; D is perhaps TRBD2 (7 bases). The receptor was derived from a man younger than 35 with rheumatoid arthritis. Sequenced: CD8+ T cells sorted from blood. The CDR3 is CASSILGGHTGELFF. The CDR3 DNA reads as TGTGCCAGTAGTATTCTCGGGGGGCATACCGGGGAGCTGTTTTTT.